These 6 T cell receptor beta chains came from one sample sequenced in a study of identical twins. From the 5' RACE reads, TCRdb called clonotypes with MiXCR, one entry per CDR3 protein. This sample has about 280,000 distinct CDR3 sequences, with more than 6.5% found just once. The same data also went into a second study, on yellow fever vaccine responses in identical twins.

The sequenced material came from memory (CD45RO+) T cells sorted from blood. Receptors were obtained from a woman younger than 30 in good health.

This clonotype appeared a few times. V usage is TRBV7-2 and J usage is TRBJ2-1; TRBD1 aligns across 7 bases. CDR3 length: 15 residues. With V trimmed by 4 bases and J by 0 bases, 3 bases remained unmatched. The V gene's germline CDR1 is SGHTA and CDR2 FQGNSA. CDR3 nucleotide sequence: TGTGCCAGCAGCTCGGACAGGAGCTCCTACAATGAGCAGTTCTTC. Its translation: CASSSDRSSYNEQFF.

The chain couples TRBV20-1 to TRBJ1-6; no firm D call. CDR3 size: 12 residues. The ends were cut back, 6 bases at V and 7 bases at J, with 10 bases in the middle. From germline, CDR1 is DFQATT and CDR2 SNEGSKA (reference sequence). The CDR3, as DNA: TGCAGTGCCCAAGGGTCCAATTCACCCCTCCACTTT. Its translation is CSAQGSNSPLHF.

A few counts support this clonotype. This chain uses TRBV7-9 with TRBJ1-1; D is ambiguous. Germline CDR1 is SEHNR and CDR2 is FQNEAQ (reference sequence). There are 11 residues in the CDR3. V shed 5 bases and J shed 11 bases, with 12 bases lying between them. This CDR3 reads CASSPGGRAFF. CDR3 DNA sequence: TGTGCCAGCAGCCCAGGAGGGCGTGCTTTCTTT.

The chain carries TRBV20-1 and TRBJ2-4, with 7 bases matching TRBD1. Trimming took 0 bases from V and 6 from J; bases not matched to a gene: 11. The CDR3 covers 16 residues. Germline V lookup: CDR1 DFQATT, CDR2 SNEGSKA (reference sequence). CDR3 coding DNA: TGCAGTGCTAGAGACCCGAATGACAGGGCTGGAAACATTCAGTACTTC. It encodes CSARDPNDRAGNIQYF.

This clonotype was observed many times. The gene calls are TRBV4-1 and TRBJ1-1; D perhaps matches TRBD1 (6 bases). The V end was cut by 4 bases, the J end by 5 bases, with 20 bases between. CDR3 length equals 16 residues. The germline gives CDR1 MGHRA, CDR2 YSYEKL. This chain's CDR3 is CASSRAQQGQGTEAFF. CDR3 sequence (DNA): TGCGCCAGCAGCCGGGCCCAGCAGGGCCAGGGGACTGAAGCTTTCTTT.

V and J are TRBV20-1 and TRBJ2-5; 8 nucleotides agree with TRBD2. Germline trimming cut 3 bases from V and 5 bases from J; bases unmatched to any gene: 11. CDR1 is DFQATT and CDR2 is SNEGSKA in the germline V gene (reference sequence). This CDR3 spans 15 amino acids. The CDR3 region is CSASNPGRVRETQYF. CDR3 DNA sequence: TGCAGTGCTAGCAATCCCGGGAGGGTCAGGGAGACCCAGTACTTC.